These 2 T cell receptor beta chains share one sample of origin, sequenced in a study of cytomegalovirus exposure and HLA in healthy donors. Amplification used 60 Vbeta primers and 13 Jbeta primers. Profiled with immunoSEQ multiplex PCR; TCRdb holds only in-frame clones, not every one. This table has roughly 100,000 clones, over 12% appearing once. The sequencing sample was made of PBMCs. The receptor set was obtained from a female donor in good health and CMV-seronegative.

The chain carries TRBV2 and TRBJ1-1; D is unclear. Germline V gene data show CDR1 as SNHLY and CDR2 as FYNNEI. This CDR3 is 13 amino acids long. The ends were cut back, 5 bases at V and 0 bases at J, with 7 bases in the middle. The DNA for the CDR3 is TGTGCCAGCAGTCCTTACATGAACACTGAAGCTTTCTTT. This encodes CASSPYMNTEAFF.

The chain links TRBV9 to TRBJ2-5; TRBD1 is a possible D gene (6 bases). Germline V CDR1 and CDR2: SGDLS, YYNGEE. The CDR3 totals 16 residues. Trimming cost V 0 bases and J 2 bases, with 14 bases left between them. CDR3 bases: TGTGCCAGCAGCGTAGCGGACAGAACTTCACAAGAGACCCAGTACTTC. This gives the protein CASSVADRTSQETQYF.